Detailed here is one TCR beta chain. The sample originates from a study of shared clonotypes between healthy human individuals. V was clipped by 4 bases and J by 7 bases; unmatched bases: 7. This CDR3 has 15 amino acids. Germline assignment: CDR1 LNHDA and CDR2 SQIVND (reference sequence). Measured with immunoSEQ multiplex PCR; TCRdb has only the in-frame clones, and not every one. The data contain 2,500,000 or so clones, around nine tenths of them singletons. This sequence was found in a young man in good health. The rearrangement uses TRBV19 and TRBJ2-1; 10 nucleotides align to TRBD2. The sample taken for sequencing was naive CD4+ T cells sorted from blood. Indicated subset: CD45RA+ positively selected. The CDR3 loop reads CASSSLAGAGNEQFF. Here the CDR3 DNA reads TGTGCCAGTAGTAGCCTAGCGGGAGCGGGAAATGAGCAGTTCTTC.